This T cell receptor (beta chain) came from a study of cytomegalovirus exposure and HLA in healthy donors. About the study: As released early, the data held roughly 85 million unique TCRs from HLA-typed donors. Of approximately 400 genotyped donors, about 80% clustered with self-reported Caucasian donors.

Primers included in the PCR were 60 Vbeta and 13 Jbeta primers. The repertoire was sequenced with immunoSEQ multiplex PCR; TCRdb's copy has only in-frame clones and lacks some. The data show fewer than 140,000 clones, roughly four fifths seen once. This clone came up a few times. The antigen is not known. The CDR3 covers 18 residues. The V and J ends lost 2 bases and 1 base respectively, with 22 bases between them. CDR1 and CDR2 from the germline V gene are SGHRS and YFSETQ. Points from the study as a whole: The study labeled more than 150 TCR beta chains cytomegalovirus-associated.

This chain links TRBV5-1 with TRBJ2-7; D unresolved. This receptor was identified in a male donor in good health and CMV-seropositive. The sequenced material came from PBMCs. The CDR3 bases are TGCGCCAGCAGCTTCCCCGCCGCTGGAGCCCTTGATTCCTACGAGCAGTACTTC. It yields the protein CASSFPAAGALDSYEQYF. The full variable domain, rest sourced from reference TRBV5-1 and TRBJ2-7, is KAGVTQTPRYLIKTRGQQVTLSCSPISGHRSVSWYQQTPGQGLQFLFEYFSETQRNKGNFPGRFSGRQFSNSRSEMNVSTLELGDSALYLCASSFPAAGALDSYEQYFGPGTRLTVT.